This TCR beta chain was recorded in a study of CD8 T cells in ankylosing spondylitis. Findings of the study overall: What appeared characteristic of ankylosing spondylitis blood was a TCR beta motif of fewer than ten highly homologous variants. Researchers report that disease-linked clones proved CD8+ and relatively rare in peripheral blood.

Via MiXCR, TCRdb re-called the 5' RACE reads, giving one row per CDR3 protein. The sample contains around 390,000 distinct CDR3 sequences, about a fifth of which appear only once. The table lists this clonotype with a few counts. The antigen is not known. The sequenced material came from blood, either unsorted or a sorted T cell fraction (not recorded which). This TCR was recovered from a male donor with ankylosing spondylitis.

The CDR3 nucleotides are TGCAGTGCTACCCGACGGGGGCAGTATTTT. Translation: CSATRRGQYF. The chain carries TRBV20-1 and TRBJ2-3, with a tentative D call TRBD2 (5 bases). CDR1 and CDR2 (germline): DFQATT, SNEGSKA (reference sequence). This CDR3 comprises 10 residues. The V and J ends lost 4 bases and 11 bases respectively, with 10 bases between them.